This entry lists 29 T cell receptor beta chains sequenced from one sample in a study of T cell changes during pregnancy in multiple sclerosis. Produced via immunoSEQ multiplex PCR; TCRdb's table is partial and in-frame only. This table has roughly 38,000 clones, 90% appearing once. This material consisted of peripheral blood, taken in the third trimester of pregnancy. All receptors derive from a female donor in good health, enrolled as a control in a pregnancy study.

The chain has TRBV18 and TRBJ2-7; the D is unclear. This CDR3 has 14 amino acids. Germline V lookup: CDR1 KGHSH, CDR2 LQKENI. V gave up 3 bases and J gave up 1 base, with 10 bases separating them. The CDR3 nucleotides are TGTGCCAGCTCACCCCTATTCCCTTCCTACGAGCAGTACTTC. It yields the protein CASSPLFPSYEQYF.

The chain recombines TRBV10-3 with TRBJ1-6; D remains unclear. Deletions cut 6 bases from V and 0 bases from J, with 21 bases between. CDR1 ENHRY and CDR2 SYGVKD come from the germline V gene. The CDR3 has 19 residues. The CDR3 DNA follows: TGTGCCATCAGCCCCACCCCGGAGAGCCGAAGCTCCTATAATTCACCCCTCCACTTT. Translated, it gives CAISPTPESRSSYNSPLHF.

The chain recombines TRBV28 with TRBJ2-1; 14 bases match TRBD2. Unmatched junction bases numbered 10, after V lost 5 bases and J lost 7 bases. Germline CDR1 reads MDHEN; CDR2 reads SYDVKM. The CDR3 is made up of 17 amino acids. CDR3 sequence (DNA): TGTGCCAGCAGTCCCACAAAGGGACTAGCGGGAGTAAATGAGCAGTTCTTC. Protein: CASSPTKGLAGVNEQFF.

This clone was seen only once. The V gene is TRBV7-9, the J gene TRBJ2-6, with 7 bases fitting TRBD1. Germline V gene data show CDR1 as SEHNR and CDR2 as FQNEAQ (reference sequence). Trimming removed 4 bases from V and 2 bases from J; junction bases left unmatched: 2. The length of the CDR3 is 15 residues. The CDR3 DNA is TGTGCCAGCAGCTCTGGGACAGCTGGGGCCAACGTCCTGACTTTC. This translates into CASSSGTAGANVLTF.

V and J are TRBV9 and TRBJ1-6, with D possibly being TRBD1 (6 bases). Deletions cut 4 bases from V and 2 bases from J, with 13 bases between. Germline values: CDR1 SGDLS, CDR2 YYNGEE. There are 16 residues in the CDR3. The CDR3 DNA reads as TGTGCCAGCAGCCGGACGGGGGGCCCCTATAATTCACCCCTCCACTTT. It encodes CASSRTGGPYNSPLHF.

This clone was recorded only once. In DNA form, the CDR3 reads TGCGCCAGCAGCCAAATGGTCGGGACAGGGGAGGCCTATGGCTACACCTTC. Translation gives CASSQMVGTGEAYGYTF. The chain has TRBV4-3 and TRBJ1-2; 10 nucleotides match TRBD1. The CDR3 contains 17 residues. The germline V gene has CDR1 LGHNA and CDR2 YSLEER. The ends lost 2 bases at V and 4 bases at J; junction bases unmatched: 10.

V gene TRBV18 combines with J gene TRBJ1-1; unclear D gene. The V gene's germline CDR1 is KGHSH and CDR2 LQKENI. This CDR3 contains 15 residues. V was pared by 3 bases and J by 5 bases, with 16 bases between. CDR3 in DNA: TGTGCCAGCTCACCCCGGCGGGCGAAAGGGACTGAAGCTTTCTTT. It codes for CASSPRRAKGTEAFF.

The chain's CDR3 is CASSSQTSGVVSTDTQYF. The CDR3 DNA reads TGTGCCAGCAGCTCCCAAACTAGCGGCGTTGTTAGCACAGATACGCAGTATTTT. The gene calls are TRBV7-3 and TRBJ2-3; 8 nucleotides match TRBD2. The length of the CDR3 is 18 residues. Germline V gene sequence: CDR1 SGHTA, CDR2 FQGTGA. The V and J ends lost 4 bases and 0 bases, in that order; junction bases with no gene match: 12.

The CDR3, as DNA: TGCGCCAGCAGCCTCCGGGACAGCTGGGACGAGCAGTACTTC. This sequence encodes CASSLRDSWDEQYF. V usage is TRBV5-1 and J usage is TRBJ2-7; 7 bases fit TRBD1. Germline CDR1 SGHRS, CDR2 YFSETQ. V trimming: 4 bases; J trimming: 5 bases; junction bases outside the gene matches: 9. CDR3 length equals 14 residues.

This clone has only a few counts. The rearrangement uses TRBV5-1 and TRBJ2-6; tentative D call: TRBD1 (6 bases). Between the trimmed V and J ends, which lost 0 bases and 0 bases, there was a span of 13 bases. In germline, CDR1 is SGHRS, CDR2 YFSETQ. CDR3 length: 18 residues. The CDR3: CASSLVTGPSSGANVLTF. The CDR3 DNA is TGCGCCAGCAGCTTGGTAACAGGGCCCTCCTCTGGGGCCAACGTCCTGACTTTC. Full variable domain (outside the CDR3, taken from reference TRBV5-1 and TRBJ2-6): KAGVTQTPRYLIKTRGQQVTLSCSPISGHRSVSWYQQTPGQGLQFLFEYFSETQRNKGNFPGRFSGRQFSNSRSEMNVSTLELGDSALYLCASSLVTGPSSGANVLTFGAGSRLTVL.

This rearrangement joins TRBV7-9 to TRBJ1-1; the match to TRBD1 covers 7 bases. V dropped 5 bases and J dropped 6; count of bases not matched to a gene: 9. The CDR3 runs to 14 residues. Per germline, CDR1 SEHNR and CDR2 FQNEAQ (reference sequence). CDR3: CASSPENTGAEAFF. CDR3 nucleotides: TGTGCCAGCAGCCCAGAGAACACAGGGGCTGAAGCTTTCTTT.

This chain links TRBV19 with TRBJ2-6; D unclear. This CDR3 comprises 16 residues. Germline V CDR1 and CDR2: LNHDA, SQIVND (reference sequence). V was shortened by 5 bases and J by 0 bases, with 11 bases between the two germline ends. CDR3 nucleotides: TGTGCCAGTAGTGGTGGGCCCCCCTCTGGGGCCAACGTCCTGACTTTC. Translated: CASSGGPPSGANVLTF.

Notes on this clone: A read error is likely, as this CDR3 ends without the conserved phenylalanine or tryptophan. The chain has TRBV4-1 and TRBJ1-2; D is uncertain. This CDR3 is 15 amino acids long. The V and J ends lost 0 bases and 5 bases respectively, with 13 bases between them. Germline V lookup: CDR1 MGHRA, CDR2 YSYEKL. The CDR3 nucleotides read TGCGCCAGCAGCCAAGATTGGGCGGGCATTTATGGCTACACCCTC. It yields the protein CASSQDWAGIYGYTL.

CDR3 in DNA: TGTGCCAGTAATTCAGAGCGGGGGGGCGTAAATGAGCAGTTCTTC. Its protein is CASNSERGGVNEQFF. The chain carries TRBV19 and TRBJ2-1, with 10 bases aligning to TRBD2. CDR3 size: 15 residues. With V trimmed by 7 bases and J by 7 bases, 10 bases remained unmatched. Per the germline V gene, CDR1 is LNHDA and CDR2 is SQIVND (reference sequence).

For the CDR3, the DNA is TGTGCCTGGAGTGTAAACCTGGCGGAGCACCTCTATGGCTACACCTTC. Translated: CAWSVNLAEHLYGYTF. V is TRBV30 and J is TRBJ1-2; D unclear. Trimming shortened V by 0 bases and J by 4 bases, and 18 bases separated the two germline ends. This CDR3 has 16 amino acids. Looked up from germline, CDR1 is GTSNPN and CDR2 is SVGIG (reference sequence).

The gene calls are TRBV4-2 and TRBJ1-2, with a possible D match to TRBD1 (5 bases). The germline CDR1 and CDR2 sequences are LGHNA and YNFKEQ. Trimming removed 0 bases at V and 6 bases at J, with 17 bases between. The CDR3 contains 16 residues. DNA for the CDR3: TGTGCCAGCAGCCAAGATCGTGGGGGAGGTAGCCATGGCTACACCTTC. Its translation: CASSQDRGGGSHGYTF.

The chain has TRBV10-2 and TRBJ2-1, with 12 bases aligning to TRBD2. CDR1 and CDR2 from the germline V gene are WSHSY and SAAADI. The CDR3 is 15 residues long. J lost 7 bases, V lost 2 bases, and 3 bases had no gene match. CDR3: CASSEPGTSGNEQFF. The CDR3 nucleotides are TGCGCCAGCAGTGAGCCTGGGACTAGCGGGAATGAGCAGTTCTTC.

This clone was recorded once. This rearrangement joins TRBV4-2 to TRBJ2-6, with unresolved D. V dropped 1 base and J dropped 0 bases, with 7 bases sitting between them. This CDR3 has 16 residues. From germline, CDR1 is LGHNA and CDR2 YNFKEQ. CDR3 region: CASSQVPNSGANVLTF. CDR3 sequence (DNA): TGTGCCAGCAGCCAAGTCCCAAACTCTGGGGCCAACGTCCTGACTTTC.

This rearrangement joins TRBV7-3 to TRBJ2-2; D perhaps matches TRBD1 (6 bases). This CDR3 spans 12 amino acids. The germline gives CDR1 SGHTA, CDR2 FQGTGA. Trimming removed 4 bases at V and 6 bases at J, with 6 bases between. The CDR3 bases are TGTGCCAGCAGCTCAGGGGCCGGGGAGCTGTTTTTT. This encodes CASSSGAGELFF.

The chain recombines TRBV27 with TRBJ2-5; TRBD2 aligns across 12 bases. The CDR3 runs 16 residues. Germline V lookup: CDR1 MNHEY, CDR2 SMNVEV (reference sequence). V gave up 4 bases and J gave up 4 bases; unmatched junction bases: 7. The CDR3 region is CASSSRTSGVPETQYF. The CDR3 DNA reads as TGTGCCAGCAGTTCGAGGACTAGCGGGGTACCAGAGACCCAGTACTTC.

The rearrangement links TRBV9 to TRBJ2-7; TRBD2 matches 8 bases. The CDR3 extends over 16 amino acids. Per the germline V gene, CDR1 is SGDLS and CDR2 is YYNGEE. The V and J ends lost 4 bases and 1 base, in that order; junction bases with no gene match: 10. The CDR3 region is CASSSGGLAGSYEQYF. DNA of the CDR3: TGTGCCAGCAGCTCAGGAGGGCTAGCGGGTTCCTACGAGCAGTACTTC.

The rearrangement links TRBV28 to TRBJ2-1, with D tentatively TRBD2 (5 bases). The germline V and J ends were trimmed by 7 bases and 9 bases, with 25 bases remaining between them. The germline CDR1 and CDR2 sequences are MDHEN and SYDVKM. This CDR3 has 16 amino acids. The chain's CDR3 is CASTKGRERDRTEQFF. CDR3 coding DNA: TGTGCCAGCACCAAGGGTAGGGAACGGGATAGAACTGAGCAGTTCTTC.

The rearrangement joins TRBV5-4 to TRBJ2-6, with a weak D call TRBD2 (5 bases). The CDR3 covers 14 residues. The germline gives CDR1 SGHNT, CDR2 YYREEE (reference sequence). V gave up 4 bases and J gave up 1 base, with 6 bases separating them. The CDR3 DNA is TGTGCCAGCAGCCCGGGATCTGGGGCCAACGTCCTGACTTTC. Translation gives CASSPGSGANVLTF.

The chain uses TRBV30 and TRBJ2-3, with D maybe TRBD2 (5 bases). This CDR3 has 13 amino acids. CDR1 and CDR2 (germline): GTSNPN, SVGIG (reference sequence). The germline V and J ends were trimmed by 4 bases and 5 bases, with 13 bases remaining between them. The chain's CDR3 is CAWIWGEGDTQYF. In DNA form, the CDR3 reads TGTGCCTGGATATGGGGAGAGGGAGATACGCAGTATTTT.

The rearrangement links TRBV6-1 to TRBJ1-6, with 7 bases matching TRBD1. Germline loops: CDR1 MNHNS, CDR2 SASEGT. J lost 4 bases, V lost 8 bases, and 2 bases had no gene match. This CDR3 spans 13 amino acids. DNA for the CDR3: TGTGCCAGCTCGGGACAGTATAATTCACCCCTCCACTTT. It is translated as CASSGQYNSPLHF.

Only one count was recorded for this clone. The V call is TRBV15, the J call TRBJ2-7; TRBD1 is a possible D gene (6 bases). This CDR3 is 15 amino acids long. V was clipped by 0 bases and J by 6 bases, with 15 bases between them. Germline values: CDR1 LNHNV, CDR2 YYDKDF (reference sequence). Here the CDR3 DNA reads TGTGCCACCAGCAGAGAACGCGCTTTCAGGGGCGAGCAGTACTTC. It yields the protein CATSRERAFRGEQYF.

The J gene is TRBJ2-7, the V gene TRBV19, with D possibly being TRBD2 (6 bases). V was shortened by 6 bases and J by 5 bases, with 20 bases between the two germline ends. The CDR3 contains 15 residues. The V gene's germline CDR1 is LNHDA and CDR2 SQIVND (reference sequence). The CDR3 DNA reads TGTGCCAGTAGCGACGCTTGGTCCGGGGGTGACGAGCAGTACTTC. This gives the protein CASSDAWSGGDEQYF.

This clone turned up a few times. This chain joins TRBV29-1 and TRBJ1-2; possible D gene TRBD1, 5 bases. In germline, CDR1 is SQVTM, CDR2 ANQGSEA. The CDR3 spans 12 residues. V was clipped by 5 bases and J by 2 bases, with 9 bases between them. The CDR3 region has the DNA TGCAGCGTTCAGGGTGCGAACTATGGCTACACCTTC. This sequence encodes CSVQGANYGYTF. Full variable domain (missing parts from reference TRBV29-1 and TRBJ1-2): SAVISQKPSRDICQRGTSLTIQCQVDSQVTMMFWYRQQPGQSLTLIATANQGSEATYESGFVIDKFPISRPNLTFSTLTVSNMSPEDSSIYLCSVQGANYGYTFGSGTRLTVV.

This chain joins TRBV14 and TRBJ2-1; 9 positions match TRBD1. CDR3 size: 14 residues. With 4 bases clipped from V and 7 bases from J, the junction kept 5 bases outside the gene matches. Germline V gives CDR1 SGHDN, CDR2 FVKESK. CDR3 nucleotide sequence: TGTGCCAGCAGCCCCATGGGACAGGGAAATGAGCAGTTCTTC. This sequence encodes CASSPMGQGNEQFF.